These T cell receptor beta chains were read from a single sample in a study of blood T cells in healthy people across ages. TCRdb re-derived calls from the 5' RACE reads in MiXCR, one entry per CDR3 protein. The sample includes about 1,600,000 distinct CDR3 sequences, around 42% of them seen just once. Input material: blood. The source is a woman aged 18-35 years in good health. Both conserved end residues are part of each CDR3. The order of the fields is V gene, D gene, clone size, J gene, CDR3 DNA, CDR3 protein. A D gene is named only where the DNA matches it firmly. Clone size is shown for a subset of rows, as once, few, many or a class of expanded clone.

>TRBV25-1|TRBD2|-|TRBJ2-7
TGTGCCAGCAGTGATCGGCTAGCGGGAGGTGAGGATTCCTACAATGAGCAGTACTTC
CASSDRLAGGEDSYNEQYF
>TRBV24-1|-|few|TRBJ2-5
TGTGCCACCAGTGACCCGTCGATGGAGACCCAGTACTTC
CATSDPSMETQYF
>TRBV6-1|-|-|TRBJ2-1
TGTGCCGTCAACGCCGATCGATTAACCTACAATGAGCAGTTCTTC
CAVNADRLTYNEQFF
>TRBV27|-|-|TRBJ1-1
TGTGCCAGCAGCGTACAGGACGGAATGAACACTGAAGCTTTCTTT
CASSVQDGMNTEAFF
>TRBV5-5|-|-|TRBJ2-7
TGTGCCAGCAGCTTGGTTCCTAGTTTCAACGAGCAGTACTTC
CASSLVPSFNEQYF
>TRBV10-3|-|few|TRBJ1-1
TGTGCCATCAGTGATGCAGGCTCCAAGGCGGCTTTCTTT
CAISDAGSKAAFF
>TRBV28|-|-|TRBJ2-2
TGTGCCAGCAGTCCTGGCGAGGGGCCGAACACCGGGGAGCTGTTTTTT
CASSPGEGPNTGELFF
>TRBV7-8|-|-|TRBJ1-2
TGTGCCAGCAGCTTACCCCCGGACGCTAACTATGGCTACACCTTC
CASSLPPDANYGYTF
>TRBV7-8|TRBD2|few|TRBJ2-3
TGTGCCAGCAGCTTGGAACTAGCGAGCGGTGCAGATACGCAGTATTTT
CASSLELASGADTQYF
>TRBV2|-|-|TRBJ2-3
TGTGCCAGCAGCCCAGGGTTGGGTGATACGCAGTATTTT
CASSPGLGDTQYF
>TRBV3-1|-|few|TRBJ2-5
TGTGCCAGCAGACCGTCCGCGGGGACCCAGTACTTC
CASRPSAGTQYF
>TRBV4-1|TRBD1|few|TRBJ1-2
TGCGCCAGCAGCCGAGGGGGCGGTGGCTATGGCTACACCTTC
CASSRGGGGYGYTF
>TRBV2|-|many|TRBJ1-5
TGTGCCAGCAGTGAGTCTATGCAGGGAGGGAATCAGCCCCAGCATTTT
CASSESMQGGNQPQHF
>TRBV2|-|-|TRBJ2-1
TGTGCCAGTGGGGGGGGGCTCGCCTACAATGAGCAGTTCTTC
CASGGGLAYNEQFF
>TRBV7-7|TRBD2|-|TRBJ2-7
TGTGCCAGCAGCCCGGGGGGTGTAGGCGAGCAGTACTTC
CASSPGGVGEQYF
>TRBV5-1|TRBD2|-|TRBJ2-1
TGCGCCAGTAAACGAGGCGGGAGTTCTTACAATGAGCAGTTCTTC
CASKRGGSSYNEQFF
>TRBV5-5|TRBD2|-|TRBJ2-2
TGTGCCAGCAGCTTGGTGACTAGCGGTGACGGGGAGCTGTTTTTT
CASSLVTSGDGELFF
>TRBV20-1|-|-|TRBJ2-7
TGCAGTGCTAACTTGGACCTCCAGTACGACGAGCAGTACTTC
CSANLDLQYDEQYF
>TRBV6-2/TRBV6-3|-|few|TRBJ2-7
TGTGCCAGCAGTTACTTGGGCGGCAGCTCCTACGAGCAGTACTTC
CASSYLGGSSYEQYF
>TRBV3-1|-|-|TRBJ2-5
TGTGCCAGCAGCCAAGAGGGGAAGGGGGGCGAAGAGACCCAGTACTTC
CASSQEGKGGEETQYF
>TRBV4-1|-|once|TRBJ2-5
TGCGCCAGCAGCCAAATGGCTGCTGGAGGGTTGGAGACCCAGTACTTC
CASSQMAAGGLETQYF
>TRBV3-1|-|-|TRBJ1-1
TGTGCCAGCAGCATCGAGGGGATCACTGAAGCTTTCTTT
CASSIEGITEAFF
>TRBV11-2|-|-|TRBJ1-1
TGTGCCAGCAGCGAGACGATGGGCGGAGCTTTCTTT
CASSETMGGAFF
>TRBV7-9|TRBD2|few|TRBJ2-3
TGCGCCAGCAGCCCCCGGACTAGCGTCACAGATACGCAGTATTTT
CASSPRTSVTDTQYF